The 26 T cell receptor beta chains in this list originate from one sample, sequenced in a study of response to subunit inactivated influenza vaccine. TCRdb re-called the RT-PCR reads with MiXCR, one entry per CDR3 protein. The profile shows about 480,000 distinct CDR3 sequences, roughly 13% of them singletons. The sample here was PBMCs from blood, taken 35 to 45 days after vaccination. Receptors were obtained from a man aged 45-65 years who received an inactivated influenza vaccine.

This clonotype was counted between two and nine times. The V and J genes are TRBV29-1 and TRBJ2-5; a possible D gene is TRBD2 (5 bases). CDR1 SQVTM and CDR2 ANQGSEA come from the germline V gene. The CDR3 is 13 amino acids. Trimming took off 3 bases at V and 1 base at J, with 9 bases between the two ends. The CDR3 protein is CSVERRAQETQYF. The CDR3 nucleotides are TGCAGCGTTGAGCGGCGGGCCCAAGAGACCCAGTACTTC.

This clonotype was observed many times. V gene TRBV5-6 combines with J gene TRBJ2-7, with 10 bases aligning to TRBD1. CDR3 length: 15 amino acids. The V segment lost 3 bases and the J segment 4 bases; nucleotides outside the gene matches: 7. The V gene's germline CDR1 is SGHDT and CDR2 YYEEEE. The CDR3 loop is CASSSYRDRGYEQYF. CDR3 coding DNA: TGTGCCAGCAGCTCCTACCGGGACAGGGGTTACGAGCAGTACTTC.

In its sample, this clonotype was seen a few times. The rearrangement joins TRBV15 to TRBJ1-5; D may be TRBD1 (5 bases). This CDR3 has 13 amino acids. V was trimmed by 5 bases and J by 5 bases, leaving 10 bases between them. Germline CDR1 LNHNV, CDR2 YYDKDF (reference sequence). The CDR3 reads CATSEGLDQPQHF. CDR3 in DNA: TGTGCCACCAGCGAGGGGCTTGATCAGCCCCAGCATTTT.

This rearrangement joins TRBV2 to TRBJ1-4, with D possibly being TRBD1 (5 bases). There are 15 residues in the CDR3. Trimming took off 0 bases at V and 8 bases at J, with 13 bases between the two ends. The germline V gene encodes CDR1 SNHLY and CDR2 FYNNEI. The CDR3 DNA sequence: TGTGCCAGCAGTGAAGCGCAGGGAAGGCGCGAAAAACTGTTTTTT. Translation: CASSEAQGRREKLFF.

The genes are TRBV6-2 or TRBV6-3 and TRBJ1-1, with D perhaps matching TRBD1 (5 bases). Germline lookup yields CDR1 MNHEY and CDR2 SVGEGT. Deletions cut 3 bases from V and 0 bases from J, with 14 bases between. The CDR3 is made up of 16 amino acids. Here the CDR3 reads CASSYLGAPLNTEAFF. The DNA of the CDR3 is TGTGCCAGCAGTTATCTTGGGGCCCCATTGAACACTGAAGCTTTCTTT.

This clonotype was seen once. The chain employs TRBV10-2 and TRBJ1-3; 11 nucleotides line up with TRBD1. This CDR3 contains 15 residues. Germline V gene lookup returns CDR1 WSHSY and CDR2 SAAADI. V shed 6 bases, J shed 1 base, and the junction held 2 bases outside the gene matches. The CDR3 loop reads CASRGQGASGNTIYF. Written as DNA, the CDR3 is TGCGCCAGCAGAGGACAGGGGGCATCTGGAAACACCATATATTTT.

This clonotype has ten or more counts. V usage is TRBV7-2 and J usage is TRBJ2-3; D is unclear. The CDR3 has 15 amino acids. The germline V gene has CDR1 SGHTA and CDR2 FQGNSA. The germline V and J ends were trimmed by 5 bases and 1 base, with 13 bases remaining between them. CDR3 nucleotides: TGTGCCAGCAGCCAAAGTAGGCTTCGCACAGATACGCAGTATTTT. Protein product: CASSQSRLRTDTQYF.

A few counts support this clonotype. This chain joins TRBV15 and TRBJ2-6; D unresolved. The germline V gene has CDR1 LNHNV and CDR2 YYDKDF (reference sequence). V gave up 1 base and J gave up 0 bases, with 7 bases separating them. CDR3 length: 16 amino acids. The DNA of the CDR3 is TGTGCCACCAGCAGAGGTTGGGGCTCTGGGGCCAACGTCCTGACTTTC. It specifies CATSRGWGSGANVLTF.

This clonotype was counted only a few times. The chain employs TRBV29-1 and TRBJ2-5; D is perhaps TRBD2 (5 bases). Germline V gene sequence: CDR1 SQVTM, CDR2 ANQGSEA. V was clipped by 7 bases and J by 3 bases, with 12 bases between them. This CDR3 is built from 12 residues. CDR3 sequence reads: CSAQRPEETQYF. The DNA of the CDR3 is TGCAGCGCCCAGCGGCCAGAAGAGACCCAGTACTTC.

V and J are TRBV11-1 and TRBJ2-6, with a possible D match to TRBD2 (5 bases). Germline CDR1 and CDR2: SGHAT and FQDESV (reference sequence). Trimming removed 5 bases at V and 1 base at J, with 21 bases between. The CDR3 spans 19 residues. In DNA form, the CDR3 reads TGTGCCAGCAGCCTATGGGAGAAGCACCTACTTTCTGGGGCCAACGTCCTGACTTTC. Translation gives CASSLWEKHLLSGANVLTF.

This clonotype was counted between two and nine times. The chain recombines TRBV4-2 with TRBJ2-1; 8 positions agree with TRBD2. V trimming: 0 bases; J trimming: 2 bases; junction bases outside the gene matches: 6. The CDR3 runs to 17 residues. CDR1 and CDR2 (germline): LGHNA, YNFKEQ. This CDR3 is CASSQDFLAGPYNEQFF. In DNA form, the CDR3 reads TGTGCCAGCAGCCAAGATTTCCTAGCGGGCCCCTACAATGAGCAGTTCTTC.

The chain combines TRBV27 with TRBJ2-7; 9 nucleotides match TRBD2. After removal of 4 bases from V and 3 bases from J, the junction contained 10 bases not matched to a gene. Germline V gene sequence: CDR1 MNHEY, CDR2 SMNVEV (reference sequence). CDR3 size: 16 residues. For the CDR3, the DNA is TGTGCCAGCAGTTCTAATGGACTAGCGCCTTTCTACGAGCAGTACTTC. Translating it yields CASSSNGLAPFYEQYF.

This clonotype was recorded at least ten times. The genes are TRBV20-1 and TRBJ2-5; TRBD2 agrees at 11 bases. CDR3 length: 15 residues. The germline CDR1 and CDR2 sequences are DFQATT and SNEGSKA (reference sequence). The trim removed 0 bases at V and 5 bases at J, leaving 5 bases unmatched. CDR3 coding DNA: TGCAGTGCTAGAGATCTACTAGCGGGAGTGGAGACCCAGTACTTC. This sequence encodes CSARDLLAGVETQYF.

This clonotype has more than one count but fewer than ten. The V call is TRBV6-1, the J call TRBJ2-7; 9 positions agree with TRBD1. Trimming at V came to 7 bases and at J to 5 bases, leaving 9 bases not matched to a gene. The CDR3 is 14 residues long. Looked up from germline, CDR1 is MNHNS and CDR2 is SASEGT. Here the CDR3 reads CASTETGGRDEQYF. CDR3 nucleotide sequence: TGTGCCAGCACCGAAACAGGGGGCCGGGACGAGCAGTACTTC.

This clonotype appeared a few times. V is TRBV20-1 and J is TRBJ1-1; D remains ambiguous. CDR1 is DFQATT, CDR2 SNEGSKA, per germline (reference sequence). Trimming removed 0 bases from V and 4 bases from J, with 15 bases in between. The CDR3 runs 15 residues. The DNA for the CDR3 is TGCAGTGCTAGAGATTCGGGAGGATCGGGCACTGAAGCTTTCTTT. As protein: CSARDSGGSGTEAFF.

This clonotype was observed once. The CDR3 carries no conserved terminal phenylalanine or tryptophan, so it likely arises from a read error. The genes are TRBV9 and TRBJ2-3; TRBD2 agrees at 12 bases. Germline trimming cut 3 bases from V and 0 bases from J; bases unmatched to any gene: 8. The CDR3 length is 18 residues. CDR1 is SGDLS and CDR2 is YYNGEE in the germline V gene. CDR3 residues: CASSGLAGGRGSTDTQYI. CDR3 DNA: TGTGCCAGCAGCGGCCTAGCGGGGGGGCGTGGTAGCACAGATACGCAGTATATT.

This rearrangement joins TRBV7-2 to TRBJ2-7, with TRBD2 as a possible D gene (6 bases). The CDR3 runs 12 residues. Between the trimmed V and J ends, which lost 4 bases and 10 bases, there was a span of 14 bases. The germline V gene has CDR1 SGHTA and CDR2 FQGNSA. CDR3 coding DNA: TGTGCCAGCAGCTCCCGAGGGGAGGTCCAGTACTTC. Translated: CASSSRGEVQYF.

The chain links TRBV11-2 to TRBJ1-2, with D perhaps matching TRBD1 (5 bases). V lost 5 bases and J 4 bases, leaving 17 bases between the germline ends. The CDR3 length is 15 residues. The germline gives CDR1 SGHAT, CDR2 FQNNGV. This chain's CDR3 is CASSPSPDTAYGYTF. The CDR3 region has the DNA TGTGCCAGCAGCCCGTCTCCGGACACGGCCTATGGCTACACCTTC.

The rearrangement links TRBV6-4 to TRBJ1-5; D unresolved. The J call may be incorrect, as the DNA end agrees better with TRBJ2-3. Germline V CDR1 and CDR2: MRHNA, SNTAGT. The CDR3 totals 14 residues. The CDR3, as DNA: TGTGCCAGCAGTGACATATTGTTTGGCCAGCCCCAGTATTTT. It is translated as CASSDILFGQPQYF.

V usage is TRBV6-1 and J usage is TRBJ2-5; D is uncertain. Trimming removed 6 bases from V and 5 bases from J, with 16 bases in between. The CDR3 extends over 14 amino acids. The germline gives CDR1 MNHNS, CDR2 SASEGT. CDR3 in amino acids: CASSLTSLRETQYF. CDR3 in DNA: TGTGCCAGCAGCCTCACCAGTTTGAGGGAGACCCAGTACTTC.

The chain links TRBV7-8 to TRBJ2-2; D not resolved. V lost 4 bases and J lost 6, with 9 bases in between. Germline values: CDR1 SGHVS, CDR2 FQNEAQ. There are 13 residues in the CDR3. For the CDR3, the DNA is TGTGCCAGCAGCTCCAGATTTGCCGGGGAGCTGTTTTTT. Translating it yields CASSSRFAGELFF.

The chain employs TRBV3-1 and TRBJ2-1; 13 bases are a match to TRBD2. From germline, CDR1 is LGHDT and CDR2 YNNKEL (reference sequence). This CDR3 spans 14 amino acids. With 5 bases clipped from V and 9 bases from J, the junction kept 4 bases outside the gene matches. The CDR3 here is CASSILAGGGEQFF. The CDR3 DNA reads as TGTGCCAGCAGCATACTAGCGGGAGGGGGTGAGCAGTTCTTC.

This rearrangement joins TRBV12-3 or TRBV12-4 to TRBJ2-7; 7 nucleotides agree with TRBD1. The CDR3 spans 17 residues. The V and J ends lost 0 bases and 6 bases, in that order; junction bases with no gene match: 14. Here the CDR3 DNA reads TGTGCCAGCAGTTTAGCACATAGGGACAGTCATTCCACCGAGCAGTACTTC. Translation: CASSLAHRDSHSTEQYF.

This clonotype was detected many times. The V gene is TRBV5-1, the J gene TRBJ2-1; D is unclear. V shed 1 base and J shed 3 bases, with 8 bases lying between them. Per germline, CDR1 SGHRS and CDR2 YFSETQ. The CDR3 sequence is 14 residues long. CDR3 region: CASSLRANYNEQFF. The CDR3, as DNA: TGCGCCAGCAGCTTGCGTGCCAACTACAATGAGCAGTTCTTC.

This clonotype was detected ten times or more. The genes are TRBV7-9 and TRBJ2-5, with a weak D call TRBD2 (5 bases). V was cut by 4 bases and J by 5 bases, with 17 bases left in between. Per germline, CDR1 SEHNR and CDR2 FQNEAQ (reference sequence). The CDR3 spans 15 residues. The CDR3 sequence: CASSSFRGLGETQYF. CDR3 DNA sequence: TGTGCCAGCAGCTCCTTCCGAGGGTTGGGGGAGACCCAGTACTTC.

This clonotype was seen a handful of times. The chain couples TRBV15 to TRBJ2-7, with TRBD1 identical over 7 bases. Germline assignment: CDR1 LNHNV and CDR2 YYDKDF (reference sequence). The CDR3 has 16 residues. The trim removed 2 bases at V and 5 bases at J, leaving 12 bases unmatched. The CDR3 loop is CATSRKHSTGLNEQYF. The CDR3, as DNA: TGTGCCACCAGCAGAAAACACTCGACAGGGTTGAACGAGCAGTACTTC. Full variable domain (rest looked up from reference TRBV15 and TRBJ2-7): DAMVIQNPRYQVTQFGKPVTLSCSQTLNHNVMYWYQQKSSQAPKLLFHYYDKDFNNEADTPDNFQSRRPNTSFCFLDIRSPGLGDTAMYLCATSRKHSTGLNEQYFGPGTRLTVT.